Listed below are T cell receptor beta chains from one sample, sequenced in a study of tumor-infiltrating lymphocytes in oesophageal squamous cell carcinoma. Using its own MiXCR run on the PCR reads, TCRdb lists one record per CDR3 protein. The repertoire includes almost 20,000 distinct CDR3 sequences, less than 45% of them detected once, and 35% to 50% sits in the top ten. Material: esophageal tumor tissue. These TCRs come from a male donor with esophageal squamous cell carcinoma. The CDR3 runs from the conserved cysteine through the conserved F or W. A D gene is named only where the DNA matches it firmly. Size is omitted from some rows. Given values are once, few, many or a class for expanded clones.

J | D | size | V | DNA | CDR3
TRBJ2-7 | NA | many | TRBV7-8 | TGTGCCAGCAGTTACAGTATCGAGCAGTACTTC | CASSYSIEQYF
TRBJ2-6 | NA | few | TRBV12-3/TRBV12-4 | TGTGCCAGCAGTTTATCAGGCCGCTCTGGGGCCAACGTCCTGACTTTC | CASSLSGRSGANVLTF
TRBJ2-3 | TRBD2 | many | TRBV15 | TGTGCCACCAGCAGAGAAGGACTAGCGGGGTGGCAAGATACGCAGTATTTT | CATSREGLAGWQDTQYF
TRBJ2-1 | TRBD1 | NA | TRBV27 | TGTGCCAGCAGTCCTCCCGGGACAGTGACTGAGCAGTTCTTC | CASSPPGTVTEQFF
TRBJ2-7 | NA | few | TRBV7-6 | TGTGCCAGCAGCCCGGACACTATCTCCTACGAGCAGTACTTC | CASSPDTISYEQYF
TRBJ2-5 | TRBD1 | many | TRBV7-9 | TGTGCCAGCAGCTTAGGGGACAGGGATGGAGAGACCCAGTACTTC | CASSLGDRDGETQYF
TRBJ1-3 | NA | NA | TRBV11-2 | TGTGCCAGCAGCCGTCATACCCCCGGGCTCTCCTCTGGAAACACCATATATTTT | CASSRHTPGLSSGNTIYF
TRBJ2-3 | TRBD2 | many | TRBV18 | TGTGCCAGCTCACCAAAGGCTAGCGGGAGTGTAGATACGCAGTATTTT | CASSPKASGSVDTQYF
TRBJ1-1 | NA | medium-sized | TRBV7-9 | TGTGCCAGCAGCTTAGTGGCTCGTACTGAAGCTTTCTTT | CASSLVARTEAFF
TRBJ2-3 | NA | once | TRBV7-3 | TGTGCCAGCAGCTTACATCCGTTAGGGACCCAAGGGGCGATTACGCAGTATTTT | CASSLHPLGTQGAITQYF
TRBJ2-2 | NA | many | TRBV6-6 | TGTGCCAGCAGTTACTCACGGGGGAACACCGGGGAGCTGTTTTTT | CASSYSRGNTGELFF
TRBJ2-1 | NA | many | TRBV5-4 | TGTGCCAGCAGTAAACGGGAGCTTCGCAATGAGCAGTTCTTC | CASSKRELRNEQFF
TRBJ2-6 | NA | few | TRBV9 | NA | CASIRGGLWLHLRF
TRBJ1-5 | NA | few | TRBV6-8 | TGTGCCAGCAGTTACGGTCGACATCAGCCCCAGCATTTT | CASSYGRHQPQHF
TRBJ2-1 | TRBD2 | NA | TRBV6-6 | TGTGCCAGCAGTCCTCGGGAGGCCTCCTACAATGAGCAGTTCTTC | CASSPREASYNEQFF
TRBJ1-2 | NA | few | TRBV7-2 | TGTGCCAGCAGCCCAACCTGGGGGGGAGGCTACACCTTC | CASSPTWGGGYTF
TRBJ2-1 | TRBD1 | once | TRBV20-1 | TGCAGTGCTAGAGATGGGGCAGGGGGCAGCGAGCAGTTCTTC | CSARDGAGGSEQFF
TRBJ2-7 | NA | few | TRBV28 | TGTGCCAGCAGCGAACGGTACGAGCAGTACTTC | CASSERYEQYF
TRBJ2-5 | NA | many | TRBV11-3 | TGTGCCAGCACCATAAATAAACGACAGGTCATACAAGAGACCCAGTACTTC | CASTINKRQVIQETQYF
TRBJ2-2 | NA | many | TRBV27 | TGTGCCAGCAGTTTATTCAGGGAGACCGGGGAGCTGTTTTTT | CASSLFRETGELFF
TRBJ2-3 | NA | NA | TRBV7-2 | TGTGCCAGCAGCCCCGTAGGCCAGACAGATACGCAGTATTTT | CASSPVGQTDTQYF
TRBJ2-1 | TRBD2 | NA | TRBV7-2 | TGTGCCAGCAGCTTAGCGTCAGGACTAGTGGAAAATGAGCAGTTCTTC | CASSLASGLVENEQFF
TRBJ2-5 | TRBD2 | NA | TRBV28 | TGTGCCAGCAGTCTACGGACTAGCGGGACTGGTGAGACCCAGTACTTC | CASSLRTSGTGETQYF
TRBJ2-7 | TRBD1 | few | TRBV7-6 | TGTGCCAGCAGCTCGGGACAGGGGTTAAGGTCCTACGAGCAGTACTTC | CASSSGQGLRSYEQYF
TRBJ2-1 | NA | NA | TRBV7-2 | TGTGCCAGCAGCTCCACGTTAGTTCGGCAGTTCTTC | CASSSTLVRQFF
TRBJ1-1 | NA | NA | TRBV2 | TGTGCCAGCCTCCCGCGGTTGAACACTGAAGCTTTCTTT | CASLPRLNTEAFF
TRBJ2-5 | NA | NA | TRBV10-3 | TGTGCCATCAAGAGCGGCCCCTACAATGAGCAGTACTTC | CAIKSGPYNEQYF
TRBJ2-2 | NA | once | TRBV7-3 | TGTGCCAGCAGCTTAGCCACCGTTAACACCGGGGAGCTGTTTTTT | CASSLATVNTGELFF
TRBJ1-1 | TRBD1 | NA | TRBV7-3 | TGTGCCAGCAGCTGGGGCACAGGGGCAGCTTTCTTT | CASSWGTGAAFF
TRBJ2-5 | TRBD2 | few | TRBV7-9 | TGTGCCAGCAGCATACTTAGCGGGAGCATACGGGAGACCCAGTACTTC | CASSILSGSIRETQYF
TRBJ2-7 | TRBD1 | many | TRBV10-3 | TGTGCCATCACTCCGGGACAGGGGCGACACGAGCAGTACTTC | CAITPGQGRHEQYF
TRBJ2-7 | TRBD1 | NA | TRBV12-3/TRBV12-4 | TGTGCCAGCAGCCCGGGACAGTACCCCTACGAGCAGTACTTC | CASSPGQYPYEQYF
TRBJ2-5 | NA | many | TRBV18 | TGTGCCAGCTCACCACCAGGGCAAGAGACCCAGTACTTC | CASSPPGQETQYF
TRBJ2-5 | NA | few | TRBV7-2 | TGTGCCAGCAGCTTAGACCAGATGGGTGAGCAGTACTTC | CASSLDQMGEQYF
TRBJ1-2 | TRBD1 | NA | TRBV6-6 | TGTGCCAGCAGTAATCCAGGGGGGCAGGGCAACTATGGCTACACCTTC | CASSNPGGQGNYGYTF
TRBJ2-1 | TRBD2 | NA | TRBV7-2 | TGTGCCAGCAGCTTTCCTAGCGGACCGCGTGAGCAGTTCTTC | CASSFPSGPREQFF
TRBJ2-4 | NA | NA | TRBV4-1 | TGCGCCAGCAGCCAAGACCCCCAGGGCAACATTCAGTACTTC | CASSQDPQGNIQYF
TRBJ2-5 | NA | NA | TRBV7-8 | TGTGCCAGCAGCGTCAGGCGGGATCAAGAGACCCAGTACTTC | CASSVRRDQETQYF
TRBJ2-7 | NA | once | TRBV27 | TGTGCCAGCGTAGTGAAGACCTACGAGCAGTACTTC | CASVVKTYEQYF
TRBJ1-1 | NA | medium-sized | TRBV7-9 | TGTGCCAGCAGCACTTGGGGGGACCACACTGAAGCTTTCTTT | CASSTWGDHTEAFF
TRBJ1-5 | TRBD1 | many | TRBV5-6 | TGTGCCAGCAGCTTGGGACAGGGCGGTCAGCCCCAGCATTTT | CASSLGQGGQPQHF
TRBJ2-7 | TRBD1 | once | TRBV28 | TGTGCCAGCAGCTCAGGGGGCTACGAGCAGTACTTC | CASSSGGYEQYF
TRBJ1-2 | NA | many | TRBV6-1 | TGTGCCAGCGTCCCCGGGACAAGGTCTGCCCCCTTCTATGGCTACACCTTC | CASVPGTRSAPFYGYTF
TRBJ1-5 | TRBD1 | NA | TRBV9 | TGTGCCAGCAGCCCTGGACAGGGGGCTCCCAATCAGCCCCAGCATTTT | CASSPGQGAPNQPQHF
TRBJ1-1 | NA | many | TRBV12-3/TRBV12-4 | TGTGCCAGCAGGCTGGACACCCCGGGGACTGAAGCTTTCTTT | CASRLDTPGTEAFF
TRBJ2-2 | NA | many | TRBV7-3 | TGTGCCAGCAGCTTATTTCCCCTGAGGGAAACCGGGGAGCTGTTTTTT | CASSLFPLRETGELFF
TRBJ1-6 | TRBD1 | once | TRBV28 | TGTGCCAGCAGTTTTCTCGGGACAGTCGATTACGAGCAGTACTTT | CASSFLGTVDYEQYF
TRBJ2-6 | NA | NA | TRBV7-2 | TGTGCCAGCAGCTTAGGGCAGGGGGCCAACGTCCTGACTTTC | CASSLGQGANVLTF
TRBJ2-5 | TRBD2 | many | TRBV5-4 | TGTGCCAGCAGCTTGGAACTAGCGGGGGGGGAGACCCAGTACTTC | CASSLELAGGETQYF
TRBJ1-1 | TRBD1 | NA | TRBV11-2 | TGTGCCAGCAGCTTACCCGGGACAGGGAAGAACACTGAAGCTTTCTTT | CASSLPGTGKNTEAFF
TRBJ1-2 | TRBD1 | many | TRBV28 | TGTGCCAGCAGTACCACGGGACAGGGGGCGGACTATGGCTACACCTTC | CASSTTGQGADYGYTF
TRBJ1-4 | NA | many | TRBV10-3 | TGTGCCATCAGTGTACAGGGATTTAATGAAAAACTGTTTTTT | CAISVQGFNEKLFF
TRBJ1-5 | NA | few | TRBV4-1 | TGCGCCAGCAGCCAAGATCTGTTCTCGGAGGTTCAGCCCCAGCATTTT | CASSQDLFSEVQPQHF
TRBJ2-7 | NA | many | TRBV29-1 | TGCAGCGTTGATCTCAACCGTCCTATCGAGCAGTACTTC | CSVDLNRPIEQYF